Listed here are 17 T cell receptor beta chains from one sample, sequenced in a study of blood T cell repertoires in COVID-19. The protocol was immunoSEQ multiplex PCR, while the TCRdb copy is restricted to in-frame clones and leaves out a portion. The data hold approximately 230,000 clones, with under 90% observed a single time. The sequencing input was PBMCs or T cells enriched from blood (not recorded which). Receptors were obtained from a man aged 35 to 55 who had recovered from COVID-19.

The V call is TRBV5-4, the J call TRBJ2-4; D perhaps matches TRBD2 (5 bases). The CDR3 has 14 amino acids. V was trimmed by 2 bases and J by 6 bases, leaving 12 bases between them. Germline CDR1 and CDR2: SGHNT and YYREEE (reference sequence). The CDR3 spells CASSLVTEGNIQYF. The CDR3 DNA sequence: TGTGCCAGCAGCTTAGTTACAGAGGGAAACATTCAGTACTTC.

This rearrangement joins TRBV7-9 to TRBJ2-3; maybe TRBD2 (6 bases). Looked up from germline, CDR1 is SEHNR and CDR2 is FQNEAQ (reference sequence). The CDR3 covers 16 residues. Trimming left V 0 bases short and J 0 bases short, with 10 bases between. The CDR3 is CASSLARGTSTDTQYF. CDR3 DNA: TGTGCCAGCAGCTTAGCACGTGGGACTAGCACAGATACGCAGTATTTT. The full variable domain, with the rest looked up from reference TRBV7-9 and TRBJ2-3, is DTGVSQNPRHKITKRGQNVTFRCDPISEHNRLYWYRQTLGQGPEFLTYFQNEAQLEKSRLLSDRFSAERPKGSFSTLEIQRTEQGDSAMYLCASSLARGTSTDTQYFGPGTRLTVL.

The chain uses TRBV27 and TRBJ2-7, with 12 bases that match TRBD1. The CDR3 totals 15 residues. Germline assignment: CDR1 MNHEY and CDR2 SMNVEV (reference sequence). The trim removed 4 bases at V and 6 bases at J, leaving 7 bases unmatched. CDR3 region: CASSSPGTGGPEQYF. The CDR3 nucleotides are TGTGCCAGCAGTTCCCCCGGGACAGGGGGCCCCGAGCAGTACTTC.

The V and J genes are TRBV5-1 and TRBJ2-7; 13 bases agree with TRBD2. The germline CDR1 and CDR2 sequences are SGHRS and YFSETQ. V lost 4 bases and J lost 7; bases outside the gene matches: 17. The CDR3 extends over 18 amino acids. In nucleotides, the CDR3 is TGCGCCAGCAGCCCACTTGGGGGGGGACTAGCGGGAACGGGAGAGCAGTACTTC. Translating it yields CASSPLGGGLAGTGEQYF.

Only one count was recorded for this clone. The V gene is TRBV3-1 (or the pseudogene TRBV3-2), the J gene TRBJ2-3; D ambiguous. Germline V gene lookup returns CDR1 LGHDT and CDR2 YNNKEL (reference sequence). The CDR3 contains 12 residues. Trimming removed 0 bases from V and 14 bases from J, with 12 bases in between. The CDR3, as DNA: TGTGCCAGCAGCCAAGACCAAGATAGAGGGTATTTT. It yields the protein CASSQDQDRGYF.

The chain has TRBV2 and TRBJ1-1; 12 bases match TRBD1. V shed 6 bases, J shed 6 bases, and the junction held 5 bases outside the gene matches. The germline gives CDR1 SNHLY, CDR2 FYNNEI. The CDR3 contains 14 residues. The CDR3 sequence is CASSPGQGASEAFF. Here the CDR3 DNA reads TGTGCCAGCAGCCCGGGACAGGGGGCATCTGAAGCTTTCTTT.

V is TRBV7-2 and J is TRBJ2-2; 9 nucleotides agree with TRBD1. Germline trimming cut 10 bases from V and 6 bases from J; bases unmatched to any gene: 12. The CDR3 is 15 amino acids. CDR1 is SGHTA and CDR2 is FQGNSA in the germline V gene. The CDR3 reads CATSLRGQGSGELFF. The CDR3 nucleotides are TGTGCCACATCTCTAAGGGGACAGGGCTCCGGGGAGCTGTTTTTT.

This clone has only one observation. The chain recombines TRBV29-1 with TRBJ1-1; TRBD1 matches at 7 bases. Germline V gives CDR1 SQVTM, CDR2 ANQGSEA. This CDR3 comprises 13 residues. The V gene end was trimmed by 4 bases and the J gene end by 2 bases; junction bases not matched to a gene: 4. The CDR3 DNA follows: TGCAGCGTTGCGGCAGGGGGAAACACTGAAGCTTTCTTT. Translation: CSVAAGGNTEAFF.

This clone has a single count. The CDR3 nucleotides are TGTGCCAGCAGCTTTCCTAGCGGCACAGATACGCAGTATTTT. Protein sequence: CASSFPSGTDTQYF. The chain links TRBV5-4 to TRBJ2-3; tentatively, D is TRBD2 (6 bases). Trimming took 2 bases from V and 1 from J, leaving 8 bases between them. The CDR3 covers 14 residues. Germline V gene lookup returns CDR1 SGHNT and CDR2 YYREEE (reference sequence).

As DNA, the CDR3 is TGTGCCAGCTCACCCGGACAGGGGGACGAGCAGTACTTC. Protein sequence: CASSPGQGDEQYF. The chain recombines TRBV18 with TRBJ2-7, with 10 bases that match TRBD1. This CDR3 has 13 amino acids. V dropped 3 bases and J dropped 5; count of bases not matched to a gene: 1. Germline V gene data show CDR1 as KGHSH and CDR2 as LQKENI.

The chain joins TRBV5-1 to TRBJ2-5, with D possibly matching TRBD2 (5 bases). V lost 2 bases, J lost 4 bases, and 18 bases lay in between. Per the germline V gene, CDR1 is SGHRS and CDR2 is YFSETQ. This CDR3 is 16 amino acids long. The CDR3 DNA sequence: TGCGCCAGCAGCTTTAGGGTTACGACTGAGGGAGAGACCCAGTACTTC. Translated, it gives CASSFRVTTEGETQYF.

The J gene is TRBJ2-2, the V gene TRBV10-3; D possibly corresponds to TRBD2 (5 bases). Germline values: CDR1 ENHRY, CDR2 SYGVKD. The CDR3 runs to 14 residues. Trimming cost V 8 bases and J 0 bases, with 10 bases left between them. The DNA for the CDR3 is TGTGCCATCCCTTCCGGGGCGAACACCGGGGAGCTGTTTTTT. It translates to CAIPSGANTGELFF.

The CDR3 is CASSLAGSENTEAFF. The DNA for the CDR3 is TGCGCCAGCAGCTTGGCTGGCTCTGAGAACACTGAAGCTTTCTTT. The chain links TRBV5-1 to TRBJ1-1; no clear D. Germline CDR1 and CDR2: SGHRS and YFSETQ. Trimming shortened V by 0 bases and J by 1 base, and 10 bases separated the two germline ends. CDR3 length equals 15 residues.

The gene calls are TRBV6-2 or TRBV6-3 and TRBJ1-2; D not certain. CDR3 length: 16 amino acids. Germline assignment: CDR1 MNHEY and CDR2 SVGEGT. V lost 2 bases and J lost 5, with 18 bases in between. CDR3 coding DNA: TGTGCCAGCAGTTACCACAATCTCCCTGAGGAGTATGGCTACACCTTC. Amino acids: CASSYHNLPEEYGYTF.

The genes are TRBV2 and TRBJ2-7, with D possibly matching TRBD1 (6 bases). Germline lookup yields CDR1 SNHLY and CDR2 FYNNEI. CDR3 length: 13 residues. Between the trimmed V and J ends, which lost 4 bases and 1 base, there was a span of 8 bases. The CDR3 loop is CASSVGQSYEQYF. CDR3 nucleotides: TGTGCCAGCAGTGTTGGACAGTCCTACGAGCAGTACTTC. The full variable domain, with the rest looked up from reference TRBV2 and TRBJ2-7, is EPEVTQTPSHQVTQMGQEVILRCVPISNHLYFYWYRQILGQKVEFLVSFYNNEISEKSEIFDDQFSVERPDGSNFTLKIRSTKLEDSAMYFCASSVGQSYEQYFGPGTRLTVT.

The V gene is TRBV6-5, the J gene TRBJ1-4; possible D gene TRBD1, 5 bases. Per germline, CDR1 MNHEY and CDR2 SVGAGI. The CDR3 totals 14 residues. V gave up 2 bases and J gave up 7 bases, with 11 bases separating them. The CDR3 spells CASSYARVGEKLFF. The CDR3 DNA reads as TGTGCCAGCAGTTACGCCAGGGTGGGTGAAAAACTGTTTTTT.

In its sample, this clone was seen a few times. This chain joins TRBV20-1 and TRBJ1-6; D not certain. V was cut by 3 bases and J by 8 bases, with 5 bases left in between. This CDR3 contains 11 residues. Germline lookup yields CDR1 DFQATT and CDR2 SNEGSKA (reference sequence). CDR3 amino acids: CSASSDSPLHF. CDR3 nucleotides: TGCAGTGCTAGCAGTGATTCACCCCTCCACTTT.